One sample yielded the 16 T cell receptor beta chains listed below, sequenced in a study of cytomegalovirus exposure and HLA in healthy donors (dated by TCRdb to the late 2010s). The receptor library was made with the immunoSEQ multiplex PCR assay. For the multiplex PCR, a mixture combining 60 forward primers for TCR Vbeta segments and 13 reverse primers for TCR Jbeta segments was used. This is the immuneACCESS table as TCRdb keeps it, with only in-frame sequences that have V and J called. A part of the clones is gone; compared with another copy, unresolved V genes explain less than half, and the rest is unexplained. The sample data list about 120,000 clones, and more than 70% of these were observed just once. The ten largest clones capture around 2.9% of the sample. The material sequenced was PBMCs. All receptors come from an older woman in good health and CMV-seropositive.

As regards this clone: Its ends do not fully match the called genes, so a read error is possible. The DNA of the CDR3 is TGTTCCAGCAGCTTAATAGCGATTGATGAAAAACTGTTTTTT. Its protein product is CSSSLIAIDEKLFF. This chain links TRBV7-9 with TRBJ1-4, with D unclear. The CDR3 sequence is 14 residues long. Looked up from germline, CDR1 is SEHNR and CDR2 is FQNEAQ (reference sequence).

This clone has only one observation. V is TRBV18 and J is TRBJ2-7; D perhaps matches TRBD2 (6 bases). This CDR3 has 14 amino acids. Trimming left V 0 bases short and J 6 bases short, with 12 bases between. The germline CDR1 and CDR2 sequences are KGHSH and LQKENI. CDR3 DNA sequence: TGTGCCAGCTCACCACCGGGGGGTCCTAGCGAGCAGTACTTC. This translates into CASSPPGGPSEQYF.

The chain recombines TRBV15 with TRBJ2-7, with D perhaps TRBD1 (6 bases). There are 15 residues in the CDR3. V lost 0 bases and J 6 bases, leaving 15 bases between the germline ends. Germline-derived CDR1 and CDR2 are LNHNV and YYDKDF (reference sequence). CDR3 residues: CATSREVAGVSEQYF. In DNA form, the CDR3 reads TGTGCCACCAGCAGAGAGGTTGCAGGGGTGAGCGAGCAGTACTTC.

The V call is TRBV10-3, the J call TRBJ2-2; 11 bases line up with TRBD2. CDR3 size: 15 residues. J lost 3 bases, V lost 6 bases, and 3 bases had no gene match. Germline V gene lookup returns CDR1 ENHRY and CDR2 SYGVKD. The CDR3 DNA is TGTGCCATCAGACCGGGACTAGCGGACACCGGGGAGCTGTTTTTT. This codes for CAIRPGLADTGELFF.

The rearrangement links TRBV6-5 to TRBJ1-1; TRBD1 matches at 9 bases. Germline V gene sequence: CDR1 MNHEY, CDR2 SVGAGI. The CDR3 is 15 residues long. V gave up 2 bases and J gave up 0 bases; unmatched junction bases: 1. CDR3 in DNA: TGTGCCAGCAGTTACGGACAGGGGTTGAACACTGAAGCTTTCTTT. This translates into CASSYGQGLNTEAFF.

J is TRBJ1-1 and V is TRBV27; 7 bases agree with TRBD1. Germline trimming cut 6 bases from V and 5 bases from J; bases unmatched to any gene: 9. Looked up from germline, CDR1 is MNHEY and CDR2 is SMNVEV (reference sequence). CDR3 length: 14 residues. The CDR3 bases are TGTGCCAGCAGCTTGACAGGGAAGGCAACTGAAGCTTTCTTT. Translated: CASSLTGKATEAFF.

The CDR3 bases are TGTGCCAGCTCACCTACAGGACAGTACTATGGCTACACCTTC. Translation: CASSPTGQYYGYTF. The rearrangement links TRBV18 to TRBJ1-2; the D gene is possibly TRBD1 (6 bases). Germline CDR1 KGHSH, CDR2 LQKENI. The CDR3 runs 14 residues. Trimming removed 3 bases at V and 3 bases at J, with 11 bases between.

This clone appeared a few times. This chain joins TRBV7-8 and TRBJ2-5, with a tentative D call TRBD2 (5 bases). CDR3 length: 14 amino acids. CDR1 is SGHVS, CDR2 FQNEAQ, per germline. Trimming shortened V by 5 bases and J by 1 base, and 11 bases separated the two germline ends. Here the CDR3 reads CASSPTRVQETQYF. DNA of the CDR3: TGTGCCAGCAGCCCCACGCGGGTCCAAGAGACCCAGTACTTC.

The rearrangement links TRBV9 to TRBJ2-5; D might be TRBD2 (5 bases). CDR3 length equals 15 residues. Trimming cost V 0 bases and J 1 base, with 10 bases left between them. Per germline, CDR1 SGDLS and CDR2 YYNGEE. CDR3 in DNA: TGTGCCAGCAGCGTAGGGGGAGCCGCCCAAGAGACCCAGTACTTC. Translating it yields CASSVGGAAQETQYF.

The rearrangement links TRBV2 to TRBJ1-1, with 7 bases identical to TRBD1. The J segment lost 3 bases and the V segment lost 4 bases, leaving 8 bases of the junction unmatched. Germline CDR1 and CDR2: SNHLY and FYNNEI. CDR3 length: 15 amino acids. This CDR3 is CASSADRAVYTEAFF. In DNA form, the CDR3 reads TGTGCCAGCAGTGCCGACAGGGCTGTTTACACTGAAGCTTTCTTT.

The genes are TRBV5-1 and TRBJ2-3; 11 bases match TRBD2. The CDR3 is 15 amino acids. J lost 4 bases, V lost 4 bases, and 5 bases had no gene match. The germline V gene encodes CDR1 SGHRS and CDR2 YFSETQ. CDR3 residues: CASSTGLADSDTQYF. The CDR3 coding sequence is TGCGCCAGCAGCACGGGACTAGCGGATTCAGATACGCAGTATTTT.

This clone appeared a single time. The V and J genes are TRBV28 and TRBJ1-1; D unclear. The CDR3 sequence is 17 residues long. The germline V gene encodes CDR1 MDHEN and CDR2 SYDVKM. Trimming took 1 base from V and 1 from J, leaving 16 bases between them. The CDR3 coding sequence is TGTGCCAGCAGTTTATTCCCCCGGAGCGGCGGGAACACTGAAGCTTTCTTT. It encodes CASSLFPRSGGNTEAFF.

Only one count was recorded for this clone. J is TRBJ1-5 and V is TRBV6-5; no clear D. V shed 6 bases and J shed 6 bases, with 15 bases lying between them. Germline values: CDR1 MNHEY, CDR2 SVGAGI. This CDR3 contains 14 residues. The CDR3 reads CASSPGLTGQPQHF. CDR3 DNA sequence: TGTGCCAGCAGCCCAGGACTTACGGGTCAGCCCCAGCATTTT.

In its sample, this clone ranks as medium-sized (0.01 to 0.1%). V gene TRBV2 combines with J gene TRBJ1-2; possibly TRBD1 for D (5 bases). Germline V gene lookup returns CDR1 SNHLY and CDR2 FYNNEI. CDR3 size: 19 residues. Trimming took off 2 bases at V and 0 bases at J, with 22 bases between the two ends. The CDR3 spells CASSESLSWSRASNYGYTF. CDR3 DNA sequence: TGTGCCAGCAGTGAATCTCTGAGTTGGTCCAGGGCATCTAACTATGGCTACACCTTC.

The chain employs TRBV10-1 and TRBJ2-7; 7 nucleotides match TRBD1. CDR3 length equals 16 residues. Germline V CDR1 and CDR2: WNHNN, SYGVQD (reference sequence). The V gene end was trimmed by 2 bases and the J gene end by 4 bases; junction bases not matched to a gene: 11. CDR3 nucleotide sequence: TGCGCCAGCAGTGAGAATGTCGGCAGGGGGTCATACGAGCAGTACTTC. It is translated as CASSENVGRGSYEQYF.

The chain uses TRBV6-5 and TRBJ2-7; 7 bases line up with TRBD1. V dropped 11 bases and J dropped 4; count of bases not matched to a gene: 17. Germline CDR1 and CDR2: MNHEY and SVGAGI. The CDR3 extends over 15 amino acids. DNA for the CDR3: TGTGCCGCAAAGCCCCGTCGACAGGGTGGGTACGAGCAGTACTTC. It yields the protein CAAKPRRQGGYEQYF.